Listed here is a single T cell receptor beta chain. Antigen specificity is unknown. The sample comes from a study of identical twins. Notes on the study in general: Abundant beta clonotypes from cord blood had fewer insertions, unlike memory repertoires, which showed none. Out-of-frame sharing of TCR alpha in monozygotic twins was underestimated by models.

Using its own MiXCR run on the 5' RACE reads, TCRdb lists one record per CDR3 protein. The data show some 790,000 distinct CDR3 sequences, over 15% seen once. From germline, CDR1 is LNHDA and CDR2 SQIVND (reference sequence). Trimming took 6 bases from V and 1 from J, leaving 14 bases between them. The CDR3 runs 15 residues. The same specimen was also included in a second study, on T cells expressing NK-cell markers.

What was sequenced was PBMCs. This sequence joins TRBV19 and TRBJ2-3; perhaps TRBD2 as D (6 bases). The receptor was derived from a young woman in good health. The chain's CDR3 is CASRTGRGRTDTQYF. The DNA for the CDR3 is TGTGCCAGTAGAACGGGGCGGGGTCGCACAGATACGCAGTATTTT.